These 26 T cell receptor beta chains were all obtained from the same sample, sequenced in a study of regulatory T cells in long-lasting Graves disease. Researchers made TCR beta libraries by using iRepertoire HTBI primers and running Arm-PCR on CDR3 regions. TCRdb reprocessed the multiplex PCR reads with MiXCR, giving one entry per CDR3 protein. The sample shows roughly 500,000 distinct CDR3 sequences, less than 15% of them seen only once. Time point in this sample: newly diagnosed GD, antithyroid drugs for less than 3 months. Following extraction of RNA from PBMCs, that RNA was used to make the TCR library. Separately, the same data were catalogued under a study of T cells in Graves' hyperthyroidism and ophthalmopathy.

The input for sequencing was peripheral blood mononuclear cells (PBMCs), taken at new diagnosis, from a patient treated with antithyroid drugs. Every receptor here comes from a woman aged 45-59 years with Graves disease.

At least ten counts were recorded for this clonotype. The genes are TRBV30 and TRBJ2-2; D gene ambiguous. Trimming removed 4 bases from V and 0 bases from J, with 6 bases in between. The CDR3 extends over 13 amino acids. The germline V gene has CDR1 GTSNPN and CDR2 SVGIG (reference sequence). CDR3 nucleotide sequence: TGTGCCTGGAACTCGGCGAACACCGGGGAGCTGTTTTTT. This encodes CAWNSANTGELFF.

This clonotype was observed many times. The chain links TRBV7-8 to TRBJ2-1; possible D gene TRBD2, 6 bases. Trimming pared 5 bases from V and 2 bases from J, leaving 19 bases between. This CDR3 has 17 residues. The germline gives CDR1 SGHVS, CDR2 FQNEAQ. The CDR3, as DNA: TGTGCCAGCAGCCCAACCCTCATGGGGGGTACCTACAATGAGCAGTTCTTC. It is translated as CASSPTLMGGTYNEQFF.

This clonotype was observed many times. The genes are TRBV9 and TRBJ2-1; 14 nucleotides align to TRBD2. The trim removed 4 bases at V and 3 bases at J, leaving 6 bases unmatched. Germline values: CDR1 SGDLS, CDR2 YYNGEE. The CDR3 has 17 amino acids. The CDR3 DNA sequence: TGTGCCAGCAGCCCGCGACTAGCGGGAGGGGTCTACAATGAGCAGTTCTTC. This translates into CASSPRLAGGVYNEQFF.

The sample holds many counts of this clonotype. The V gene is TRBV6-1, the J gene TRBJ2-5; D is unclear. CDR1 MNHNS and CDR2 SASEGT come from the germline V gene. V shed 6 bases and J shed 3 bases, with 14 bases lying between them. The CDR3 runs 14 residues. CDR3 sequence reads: CASSYGPLKETQYF. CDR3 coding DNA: TGTGCCAGCAGCTACGGGCCTCTTAAAGAGACCCAGTACTTC.

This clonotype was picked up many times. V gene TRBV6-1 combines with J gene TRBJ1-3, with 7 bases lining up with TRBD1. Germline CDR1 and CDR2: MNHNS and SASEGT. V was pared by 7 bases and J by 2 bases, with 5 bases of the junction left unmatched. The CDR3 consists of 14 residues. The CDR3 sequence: CASNPTGTGNTIYF. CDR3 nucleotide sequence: TGTGCCAGCAACCCGACAGGGACTGGAAACACCATATATTTT.

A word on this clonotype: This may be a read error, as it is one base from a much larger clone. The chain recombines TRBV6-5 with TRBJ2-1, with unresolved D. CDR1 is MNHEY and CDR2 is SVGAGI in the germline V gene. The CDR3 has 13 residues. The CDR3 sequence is CASSSPVFNGQFF. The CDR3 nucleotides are TGTGCCAGCAGTTCCCCCGTATTCAATGGGCAGTTCTTC.

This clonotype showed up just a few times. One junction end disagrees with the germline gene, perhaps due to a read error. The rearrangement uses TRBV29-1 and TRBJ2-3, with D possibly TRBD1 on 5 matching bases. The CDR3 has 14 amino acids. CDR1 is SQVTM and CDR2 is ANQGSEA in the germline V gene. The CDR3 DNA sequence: TGCAGCGTTGAAGATAGGGGAAGCACAAATACGCAGTATTTT. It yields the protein CSVEDRGSTNTQYF.

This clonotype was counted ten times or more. DNA of the CDR3: TGTGCCATCAGTGAAGGGTCAGGGGGCCCAACTAATCAGCCCCAGCATTTT. This translates into CAISEGSGGPTNQPQHF. This sequence joins TRBV10-3 and TRBJ1-5; 8 bases agree with TRBD1. In germline, CDR1 is ENHRY, CDR2 SYGVKD. The length of the CDR3 is 17 residues. The ends lost 3 bases at V and 4 bases at J; junction bases unmatched: 11.

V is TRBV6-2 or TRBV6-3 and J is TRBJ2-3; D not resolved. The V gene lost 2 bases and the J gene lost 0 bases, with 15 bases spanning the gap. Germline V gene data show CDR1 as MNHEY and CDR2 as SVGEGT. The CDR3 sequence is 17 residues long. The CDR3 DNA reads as TGTGCCAGCAGTTACCCAACGACTCAGACTAGCACAGATACGCAGTATTTT. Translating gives CASSYPTTQTSTDTQYF.

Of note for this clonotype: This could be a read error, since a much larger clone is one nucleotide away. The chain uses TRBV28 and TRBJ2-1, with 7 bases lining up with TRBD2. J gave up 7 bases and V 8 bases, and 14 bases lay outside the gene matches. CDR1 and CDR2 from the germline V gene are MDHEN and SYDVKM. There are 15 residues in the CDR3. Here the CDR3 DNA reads TGTGCCAGCGCCCTAGGGACTAACGGGAAGAATGAGCAGTTCTTC. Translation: CASALGTNGKNEQFF.

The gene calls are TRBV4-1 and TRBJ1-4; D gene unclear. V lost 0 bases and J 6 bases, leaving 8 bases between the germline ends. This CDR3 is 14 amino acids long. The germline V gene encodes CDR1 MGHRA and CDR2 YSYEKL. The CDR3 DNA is TGCGCCAGCAGCCAAGAAGAATGGGATGAAAAACTGTTTTTT. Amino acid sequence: CASSQEEWDEKLFF.

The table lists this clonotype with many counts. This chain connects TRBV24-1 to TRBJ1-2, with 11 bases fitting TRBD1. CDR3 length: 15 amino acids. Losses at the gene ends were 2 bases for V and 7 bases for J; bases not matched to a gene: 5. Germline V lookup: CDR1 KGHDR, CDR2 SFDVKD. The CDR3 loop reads CATSDWTGGEGGYTF. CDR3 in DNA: TGTGCCACCAGTGATTGGACAGGGGGCGAGGGTGGCTACACCTTC.

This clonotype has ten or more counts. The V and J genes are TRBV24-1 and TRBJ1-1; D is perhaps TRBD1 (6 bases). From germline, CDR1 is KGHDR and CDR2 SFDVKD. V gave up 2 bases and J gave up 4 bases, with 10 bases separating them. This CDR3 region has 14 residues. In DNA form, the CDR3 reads TGTGCCACCAGTGATTCCAGGGGAGCCACTGAAGCTTTCTTT. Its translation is CATSDSRGATEAFF.

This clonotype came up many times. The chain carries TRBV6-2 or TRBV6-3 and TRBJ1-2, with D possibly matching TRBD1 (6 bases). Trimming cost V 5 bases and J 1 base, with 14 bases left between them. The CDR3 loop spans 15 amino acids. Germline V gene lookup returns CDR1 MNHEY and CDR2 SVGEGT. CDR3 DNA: TGTGCCAGCAGTGACCGACAGGTGTTTAACTATGGCTACACCTTC. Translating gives CASSDRQVFNYGYTF.

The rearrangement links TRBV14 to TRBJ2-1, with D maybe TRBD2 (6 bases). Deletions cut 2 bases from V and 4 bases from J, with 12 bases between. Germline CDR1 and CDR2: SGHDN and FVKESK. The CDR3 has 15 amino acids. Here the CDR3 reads CASSQTPSAYNEQFF. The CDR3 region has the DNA TGTGCCAGCAGCCAAACCCCTAGCGCTTACAATGAGCAGTTCTTC.

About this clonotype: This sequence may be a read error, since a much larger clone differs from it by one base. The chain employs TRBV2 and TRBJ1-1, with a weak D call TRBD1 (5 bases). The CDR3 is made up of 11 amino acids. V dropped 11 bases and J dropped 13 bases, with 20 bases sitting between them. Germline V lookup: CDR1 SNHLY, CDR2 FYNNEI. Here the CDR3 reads CAGNDGGGNFF. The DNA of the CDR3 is TGTGCCGGCAACGATGGTGGGGGGAATTTCTTT. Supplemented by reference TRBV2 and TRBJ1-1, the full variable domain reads EPEVTQTPSHQVTQMGQEVILRCVPISNHLYFYWYRQILGQKVEFLVSFYNNEISEKSEIFDDQFSVERPDGSNFTLKIRSTKLEDSAMYFCAGNDGGGNFFGQGTRLTVV.

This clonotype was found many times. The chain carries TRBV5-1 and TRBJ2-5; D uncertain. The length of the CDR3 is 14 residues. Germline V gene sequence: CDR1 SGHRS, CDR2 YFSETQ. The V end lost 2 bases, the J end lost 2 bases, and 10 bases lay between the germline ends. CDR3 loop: CASSFLGQQETQYF. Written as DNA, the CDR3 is TGCGCCAGCAGCTTCCTCGGGCAGCAAGAGACCCAGTACTTC.

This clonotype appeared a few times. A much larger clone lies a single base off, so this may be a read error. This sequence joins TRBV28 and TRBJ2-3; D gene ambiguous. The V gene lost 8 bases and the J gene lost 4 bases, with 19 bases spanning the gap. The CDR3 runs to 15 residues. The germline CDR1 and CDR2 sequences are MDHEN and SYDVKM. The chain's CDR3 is CASAPPRVAADTQYF. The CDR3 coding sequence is TGTGCCAGCGCCCCCCCGCGTGTGGCCGCAGATACGCAGTATTTT.

The CDR3, as DNA: TGTGCCTGGAGTCGGACTAGCGGGAAGACAGATACGCAGTATTTT. Encoded protein: CAWSRTSGKTDTQYF. The chain links TRBV30 to TRBJ2-3; 12 bases are shared with TRBD2. CDR3 length: 15 residues. The trim removed 2 bases at V and 3 bases at J, leaving 3 bases unmatched. Per the germline V gene, CDR1 is GTSNPN and CDR2 is SVGIG (reference sequence).

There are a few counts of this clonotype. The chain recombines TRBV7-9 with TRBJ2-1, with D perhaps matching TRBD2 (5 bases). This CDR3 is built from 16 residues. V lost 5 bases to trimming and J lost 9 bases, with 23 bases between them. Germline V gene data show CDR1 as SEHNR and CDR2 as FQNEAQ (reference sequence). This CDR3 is CASSTLTRTPGSEQFF. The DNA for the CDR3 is TGTGCCAGCAGCACCCTGACACGGACGCCGGGGTCTGAGCAGTTCTTC.

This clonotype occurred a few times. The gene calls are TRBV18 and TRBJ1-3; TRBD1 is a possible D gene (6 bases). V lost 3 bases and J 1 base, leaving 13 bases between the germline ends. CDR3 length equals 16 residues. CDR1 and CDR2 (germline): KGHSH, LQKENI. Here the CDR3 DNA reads TGTGCCAGCTCACCGACCACTGACAGGTCTGGAAACACCATATATTTT. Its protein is CASSPTTDRSGNTIYF.

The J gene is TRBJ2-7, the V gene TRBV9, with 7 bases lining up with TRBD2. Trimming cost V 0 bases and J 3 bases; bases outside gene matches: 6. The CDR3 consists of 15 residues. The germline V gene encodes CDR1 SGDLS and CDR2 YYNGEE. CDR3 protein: CASSVGGGGDYEQYF. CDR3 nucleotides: TGTGCCAGCAGCGTAGGTGGGGGGGGGGACTACGAGCAGTACTTC.

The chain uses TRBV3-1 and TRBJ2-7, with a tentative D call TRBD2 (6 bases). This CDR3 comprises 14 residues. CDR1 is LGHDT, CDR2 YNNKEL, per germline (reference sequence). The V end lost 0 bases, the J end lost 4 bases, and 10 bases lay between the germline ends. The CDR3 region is CASSQDVGGYEQYF. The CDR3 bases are TGTGCCAGCAGCCAAGACGTTGGGGGGTACGAGCAGTACTTC.

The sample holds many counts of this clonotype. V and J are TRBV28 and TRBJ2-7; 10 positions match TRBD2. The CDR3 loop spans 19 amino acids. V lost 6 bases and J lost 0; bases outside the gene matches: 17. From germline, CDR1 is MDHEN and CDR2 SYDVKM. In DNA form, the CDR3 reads TGTGCCAGCAGCCCCGCGGTAGCGGGAGGAAAGAGTTTCTCCTACGAGCAGTACTTC. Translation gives CASSPAVAGGKSFSYEQYF.

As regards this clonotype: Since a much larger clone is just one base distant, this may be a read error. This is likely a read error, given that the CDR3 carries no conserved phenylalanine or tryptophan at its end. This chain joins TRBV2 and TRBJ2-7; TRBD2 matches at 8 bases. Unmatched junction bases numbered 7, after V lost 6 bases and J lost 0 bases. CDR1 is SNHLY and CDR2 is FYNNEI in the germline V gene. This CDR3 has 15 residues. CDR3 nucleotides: TGTGCCAGCAGGGGACTAGATCACAGCTCCTACGAGCAGTACTCC. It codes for CASRGLDHSSYEQYS.

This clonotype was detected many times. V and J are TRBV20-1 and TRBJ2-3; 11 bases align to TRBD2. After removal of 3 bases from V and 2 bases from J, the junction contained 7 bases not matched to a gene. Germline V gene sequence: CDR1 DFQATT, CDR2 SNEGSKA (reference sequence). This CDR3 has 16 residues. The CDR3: CSASVIAGGPTDTQYF. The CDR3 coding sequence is TGCAGTGCTAGCGTTATAGCGGGAGGGCCCACAGATACGCAGTATTTT.